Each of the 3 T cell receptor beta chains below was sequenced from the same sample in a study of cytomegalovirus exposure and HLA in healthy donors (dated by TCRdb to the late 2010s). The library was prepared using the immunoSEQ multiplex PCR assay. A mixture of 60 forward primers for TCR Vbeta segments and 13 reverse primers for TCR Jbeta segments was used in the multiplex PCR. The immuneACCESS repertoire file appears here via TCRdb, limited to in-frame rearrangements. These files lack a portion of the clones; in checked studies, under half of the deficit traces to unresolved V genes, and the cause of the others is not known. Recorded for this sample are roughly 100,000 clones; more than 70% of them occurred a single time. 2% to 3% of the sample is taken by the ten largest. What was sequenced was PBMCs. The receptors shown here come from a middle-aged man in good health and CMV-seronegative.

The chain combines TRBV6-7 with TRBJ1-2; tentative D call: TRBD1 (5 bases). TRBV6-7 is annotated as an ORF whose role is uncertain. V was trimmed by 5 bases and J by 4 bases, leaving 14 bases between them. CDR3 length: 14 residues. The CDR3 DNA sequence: TGTGCCAGCAGTAAGCCGGGGGGAGGCTATGGCTACACCTTC. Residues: CASSKPGGGYGYTF.

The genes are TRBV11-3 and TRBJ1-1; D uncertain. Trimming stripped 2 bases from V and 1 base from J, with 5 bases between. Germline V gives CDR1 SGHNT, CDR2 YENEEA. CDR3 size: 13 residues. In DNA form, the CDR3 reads TGTGCCAGCAGCTTAACGGGGAACACTGAAGCTTTCTTT. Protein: CASSLTGNTEAFF.

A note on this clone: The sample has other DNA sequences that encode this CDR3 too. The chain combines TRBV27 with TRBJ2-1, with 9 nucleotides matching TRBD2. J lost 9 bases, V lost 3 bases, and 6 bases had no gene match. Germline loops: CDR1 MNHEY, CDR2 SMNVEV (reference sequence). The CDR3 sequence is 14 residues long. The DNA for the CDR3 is TGTGCCAGCAGTTTCTCGACTAGCGGAGGTGAGCAGTTCTTC. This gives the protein CASSFSTSGGEQFF.